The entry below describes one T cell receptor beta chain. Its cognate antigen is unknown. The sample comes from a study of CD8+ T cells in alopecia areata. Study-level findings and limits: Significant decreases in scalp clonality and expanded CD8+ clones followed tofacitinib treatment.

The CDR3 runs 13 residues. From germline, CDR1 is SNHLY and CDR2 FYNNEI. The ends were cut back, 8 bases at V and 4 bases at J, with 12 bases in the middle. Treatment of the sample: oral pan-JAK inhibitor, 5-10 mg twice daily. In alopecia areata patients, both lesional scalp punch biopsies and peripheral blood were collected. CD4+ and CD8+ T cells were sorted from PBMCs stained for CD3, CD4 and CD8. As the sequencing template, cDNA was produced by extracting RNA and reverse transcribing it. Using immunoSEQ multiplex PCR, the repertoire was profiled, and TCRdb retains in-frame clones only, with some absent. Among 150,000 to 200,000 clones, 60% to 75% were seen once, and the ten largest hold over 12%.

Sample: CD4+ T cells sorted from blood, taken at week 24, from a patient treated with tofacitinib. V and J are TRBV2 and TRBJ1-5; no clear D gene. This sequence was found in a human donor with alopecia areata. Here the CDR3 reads CASQPGLNQPQHF. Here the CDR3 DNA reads TGTGCCAGCCAACCGGGTTTAAATCAGCCCCAGCATTTT.